This TCR beta chain is from a study of a mutant IDH1 vaccine in newly diagnosed glioma. Concerning this clone itself: Its antigen remains unknown.

Trimming removed 3 bases at V and 4 bases at J, with 13 bases between. There are 15 residues in the CDR3. Germline V gives CDR1 KGHSH, CDR2 LQKENI. Measured with immunoSEQ multiplex PCR; TCRdb has only the in-frame clones, and not every one. The data contain about 52,000 clones, 91% of them seen just once; the ten biggest clones take up roughly 2.3%. As to time point: week 11, during vaccination. Each dose delivered 300 ug of mutant IDH1 20-mer peptide subcutaneously with imiquimod. The chain recombines TRBV18 with TRBJ1-3; possibly TRBD1 for D (6 bases). Sequences were derived from PBMCs, sampled from a glioma patient whose treatment included an IDH1 peptide vaccine. This sequence originates from a man aged 45-65 years with glioma. CDR3 region: CASSPPGASGNTIYF. For the CDR3, the DNA is TGTGCCAGCTCACCCCCAGGGGCATCCGGAAACACCATATATTTT. Looking up the rest from reference TRBV18 and TRBJ1-3 gives the full variable domain: NAGVMQNPRHLVRRRGQEARLRCSPMKGHSHVYWYRQLPEEGLKFMVYLQKENIIDESGMPKERFSAEFPKEGPSILRIQQVVRGDSAAYFCASSPPGASGNTIYFGEGSWLTVV.